Presented here are 3 T cell receptor beta chains from one specimen sequenced in a study of shared clonotypes between healthy human individuals. Repertoires were generated with immunoSEQ multiplex PCR, while TCRdb's copy carries only in-frame clones and drops some. The sample lists about half a million clones, 70% to 85% occurring once. The sample consisted of PBMCs. The receptors shown here come from a woman in her forties in good health. Some clones in this sample may be carry-over from other donors' samples.

The rearrangement joins TRBV4-2 to TRBJ2-1, with 12 bases fitting TRBD2. J lost 7 bases, V lost 4 bases, and 8 bases had no gene match. Germline values: CDR1 LGHNA, CDR2 YNFKEQ. This CDR3 contains 16 residues. The CDR3 is CASSPQGLAGTNEQFF. In DNA form, the CDR3 reads TGTGCCAGCAGCCCCCAGGGACTAGCGGGCACTAATGAGCAGTTCTTC.

The gene calls are TRBV19 and TRBJ1-1; D is unresolved. CDR3 length: 13 amino acids. CDR1 is LNHDA and CDR2 is SQIVND in the germline V gene (reference sequence). Trimming pared 9 bases from V and 5 bases from J, leaving 16 bases between. CDR3 coding DNA: TGTGCCAGCCGAATTCACGGTGGAACTGAAGCTTTCTTT. Translated: CASRIHGGTEAFF. Full variable domain (missing parts from reference TRBV19 and TRBJ1-1): DGGITQSPKYLFRKEGQNVTLSCEQNLNHDAMYWYRQDPGQGLRLIYYSQIVNDFQKGDIAEGYSVSREKKESFPLTVTSAQKNPTAFYLCASRIHGGTEAFFGQGTRLTVV.

This chain links TRBV19 with TRBJ2-5, with 8 bases fitting TRBD2. CDR3 length: 15 amino acids. V shed 5 bases and J 0 bases; nucleotides not matched to a gene: 5. Germline CDR1 LNHDA, CDR2 SQIVND (reference sequence). CDR3 DNA: TGTGCCAGTAGTGCCACGCGGGGGGACCAAGAGACCCAGTACTTC. Its protein is CASSATRGDQETQYF.